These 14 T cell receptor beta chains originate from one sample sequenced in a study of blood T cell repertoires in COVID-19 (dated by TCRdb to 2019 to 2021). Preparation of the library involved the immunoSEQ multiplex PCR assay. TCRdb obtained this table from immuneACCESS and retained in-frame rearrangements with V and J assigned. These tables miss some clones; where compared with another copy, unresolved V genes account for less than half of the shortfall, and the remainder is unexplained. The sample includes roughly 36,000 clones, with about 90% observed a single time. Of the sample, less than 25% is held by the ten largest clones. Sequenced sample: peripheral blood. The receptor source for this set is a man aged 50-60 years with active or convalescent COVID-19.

CDR3 sequence: CASSQARGTPDYTF. The CDR3 DNA sequence: TGTGCCAGCAGCCAGGCTCGGGGGACGCCGGACTACACCTTC. V gene TRBV14 combines with J gene TRBJ1-2; TRBD1 might be the D (5 bases). This CDR3 region has 14 residues. From germline, CDR1 is SGHDN and CDR2 FVKESK. Deletions cut 3 bases from V and 10 bases from J, with 18 bases between.

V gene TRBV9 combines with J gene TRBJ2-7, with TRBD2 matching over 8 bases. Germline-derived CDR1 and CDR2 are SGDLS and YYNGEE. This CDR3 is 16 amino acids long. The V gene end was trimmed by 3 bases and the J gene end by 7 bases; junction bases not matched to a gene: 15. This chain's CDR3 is CASSAQGTSGSLEQYF. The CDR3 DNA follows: TGTGCCAGCAGCGCGCAGGGTACTAGCGGTAGCTTGGAGCAGTACTTC.

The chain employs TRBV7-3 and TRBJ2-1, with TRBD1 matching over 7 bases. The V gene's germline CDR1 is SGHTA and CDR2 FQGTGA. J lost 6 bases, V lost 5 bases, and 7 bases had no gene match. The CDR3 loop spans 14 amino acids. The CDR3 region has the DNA TGTGCCAGCAGCCTCCGGGACAGCCGCAATGAGCAGTTCTTC. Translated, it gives CASSLRDSRNEQFF.

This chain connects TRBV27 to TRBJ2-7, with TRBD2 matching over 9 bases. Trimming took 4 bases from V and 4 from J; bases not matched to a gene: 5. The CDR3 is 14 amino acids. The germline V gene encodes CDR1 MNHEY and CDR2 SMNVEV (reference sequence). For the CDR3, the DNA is TGTGCCAGCAGTTCAGGACTAGCGATATACGAGCAGTACTTC. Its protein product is CASSSGLAIYEQYF.

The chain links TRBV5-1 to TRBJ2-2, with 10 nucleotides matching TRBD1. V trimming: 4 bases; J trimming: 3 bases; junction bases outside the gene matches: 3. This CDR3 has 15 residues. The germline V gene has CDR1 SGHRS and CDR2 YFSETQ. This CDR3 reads CASSPGTGDTGELFF. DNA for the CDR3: TGCGCCAGCAGCCCCGGGACAGGGGACACCGGGGAGCTGTTTTTT.

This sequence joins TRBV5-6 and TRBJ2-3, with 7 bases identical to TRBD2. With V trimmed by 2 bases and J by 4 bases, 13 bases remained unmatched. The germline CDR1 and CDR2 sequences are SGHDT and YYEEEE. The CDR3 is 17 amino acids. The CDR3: CASSFFGAGTIADTQYF. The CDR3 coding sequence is TGTGCCAGCAGCTTCTTCGGGGCAGGGACTATAGCAGATACGCAGTATTTT.

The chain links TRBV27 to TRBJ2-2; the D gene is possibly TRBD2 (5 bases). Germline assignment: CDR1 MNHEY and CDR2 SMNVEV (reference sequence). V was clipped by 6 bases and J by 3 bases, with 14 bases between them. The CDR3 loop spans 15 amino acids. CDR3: CASRALGLDTGELFF. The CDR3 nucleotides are TGTGCCAGCAGGGCTTTAGGACTCGACACCGGGGAGCTGTTTTTT.

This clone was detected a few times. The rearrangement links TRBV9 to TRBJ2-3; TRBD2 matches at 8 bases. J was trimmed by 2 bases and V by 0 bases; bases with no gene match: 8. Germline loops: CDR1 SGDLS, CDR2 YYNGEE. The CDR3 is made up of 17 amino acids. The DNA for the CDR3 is TGTGCCAGCAGCGTAGGGTACTTGACTAGCGACACAGATACGCAGTATTTT. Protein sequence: CASSVGYLTSDTDTQYF.

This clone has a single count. CDR3 amino acids: CASSLGQVRSGNTIYF. In nucleotides, the CDR3 is TGTGCCAGCAGCTTAGGCCAGGTTAGGTCTGGAAACACCATATATTTT. The genes are TRBV7-8 and TRBJ1-3; no firm D call. The V gene lost 1 base and the J gene lost 1 base, with 11 bases spanning the gap. The CDR3 is 16 amino acids. Germline V gives CDR1 SGHVS, CDR2 FQNEAQ.

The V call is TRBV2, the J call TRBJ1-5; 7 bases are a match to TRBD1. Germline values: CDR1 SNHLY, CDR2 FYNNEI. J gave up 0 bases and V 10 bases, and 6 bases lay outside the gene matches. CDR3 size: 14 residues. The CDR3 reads CATKTGTSNQPQHF. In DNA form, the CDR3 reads TGTGCCACCAAGACAGGGACTAGCAATCAGCCCCAGCATTTT.

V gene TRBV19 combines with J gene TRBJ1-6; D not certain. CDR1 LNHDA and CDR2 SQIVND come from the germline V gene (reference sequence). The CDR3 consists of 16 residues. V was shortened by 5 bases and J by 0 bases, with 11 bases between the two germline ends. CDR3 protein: CASSEDGSSYNSPLHF. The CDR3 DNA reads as TGTGCCAGTAGTGAGGACGGGAGCTCCTATAATTCACCCCTCCACTTT.

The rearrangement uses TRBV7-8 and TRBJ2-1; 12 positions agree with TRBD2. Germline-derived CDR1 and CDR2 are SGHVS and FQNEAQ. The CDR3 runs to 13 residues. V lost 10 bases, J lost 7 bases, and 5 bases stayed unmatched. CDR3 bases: TGTGCCATCGGGACTAGCGGGCCTAATGAGCAGTTCTTC. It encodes CAIGTSGPNEQFF.

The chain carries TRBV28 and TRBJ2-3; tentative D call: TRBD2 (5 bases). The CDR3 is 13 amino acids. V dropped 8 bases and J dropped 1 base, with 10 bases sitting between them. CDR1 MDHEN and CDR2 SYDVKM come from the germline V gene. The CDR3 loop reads CASDDGGTDTQYF. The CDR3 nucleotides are TGTGCCAGCGATGACGGGGGCACAGATACGCAGTATTTT.

The CDR3 spells CASSIRGIAQFF. The CDR3 DNA sequence: TGTGCCAGCAGTATCCGGGGGATAGCGCAGTTCTTC. The chain couples TRBV6-5 to TRBJ2-1; the D gene is possibly TRBD2 (6 bases). This CDR3 region has 12 residues. With 5 bases removed from V and 12 bases from J, the gap between germline ends came to 14 bases. Germline V gives CDR1 MNHEY, CDR2 SVGAGI.